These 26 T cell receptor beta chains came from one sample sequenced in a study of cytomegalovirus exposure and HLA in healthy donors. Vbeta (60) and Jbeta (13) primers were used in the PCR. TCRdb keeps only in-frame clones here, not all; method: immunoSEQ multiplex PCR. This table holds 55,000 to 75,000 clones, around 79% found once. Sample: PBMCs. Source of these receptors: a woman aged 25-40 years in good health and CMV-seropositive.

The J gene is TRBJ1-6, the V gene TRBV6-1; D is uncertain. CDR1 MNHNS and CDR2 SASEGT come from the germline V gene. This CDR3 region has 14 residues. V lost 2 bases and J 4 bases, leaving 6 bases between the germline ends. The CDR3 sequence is CASSERVYNSPLHF. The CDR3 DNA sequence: TGTGCCAGCAGTGAACGGGTTTATAATTCACCCCTCCACTTT.

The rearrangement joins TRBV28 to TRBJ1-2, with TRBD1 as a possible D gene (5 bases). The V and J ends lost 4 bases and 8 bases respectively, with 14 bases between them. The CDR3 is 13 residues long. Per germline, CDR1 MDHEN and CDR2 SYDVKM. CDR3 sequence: CASSSGPAEGYTF. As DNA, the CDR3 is TGTGCCAGCAGTTCAGGGCCCGCCGAAGGCTACACCTTC.

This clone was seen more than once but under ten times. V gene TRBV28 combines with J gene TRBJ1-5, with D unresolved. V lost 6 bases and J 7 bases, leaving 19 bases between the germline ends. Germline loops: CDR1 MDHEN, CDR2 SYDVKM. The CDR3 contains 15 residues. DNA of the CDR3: TGTGCCAGCAGCTCCCCCATTAAACTAAGGCAGCCCCAGCATTTT. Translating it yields CASSSPIKLRQPQHF. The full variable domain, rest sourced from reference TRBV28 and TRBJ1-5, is DVKVTQSSRYLVKRTGEKVFLECVQDMDHENMFWYRQDPGLGLRLIYFSYDVKMKEKGDIPEGYSVSREKKERFSLILESASTNQTSMYLCASSSPIKLRQPQHFGDGTRLSIL.

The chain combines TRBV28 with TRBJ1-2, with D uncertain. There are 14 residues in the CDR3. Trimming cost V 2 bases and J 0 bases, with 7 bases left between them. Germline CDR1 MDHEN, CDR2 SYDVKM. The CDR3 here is CASSLGRSNYGYTF. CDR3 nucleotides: TGTGCCAGCAGTTTAGGCAGGTCTAACTATGGCTACACCTTC.

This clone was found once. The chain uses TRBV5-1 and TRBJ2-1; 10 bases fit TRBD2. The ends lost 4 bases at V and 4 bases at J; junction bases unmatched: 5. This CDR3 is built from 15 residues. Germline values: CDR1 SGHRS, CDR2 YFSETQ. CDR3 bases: TGCGCCAGCAGCCAAGGACTAGCGGTTTACAATGAGCAGTTCTTC. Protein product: CASSQGLAVYNEQFF.

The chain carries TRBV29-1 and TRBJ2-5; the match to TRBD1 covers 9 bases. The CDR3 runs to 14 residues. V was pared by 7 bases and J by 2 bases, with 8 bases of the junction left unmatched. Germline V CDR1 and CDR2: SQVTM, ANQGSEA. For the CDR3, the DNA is TGCAGCGCCGGAACAGGGGGCTTTCAAGAGACCCAGTACTTC. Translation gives CSAGTGGFQETQYF.

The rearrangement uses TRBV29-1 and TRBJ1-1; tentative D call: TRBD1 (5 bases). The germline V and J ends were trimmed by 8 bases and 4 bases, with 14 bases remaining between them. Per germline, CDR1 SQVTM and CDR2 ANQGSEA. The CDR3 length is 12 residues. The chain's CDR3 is CSTVGGLTEAFF. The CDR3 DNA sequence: TGCAGCACAGTGGGGGGACTCACTGAAGCTTTCTTT.

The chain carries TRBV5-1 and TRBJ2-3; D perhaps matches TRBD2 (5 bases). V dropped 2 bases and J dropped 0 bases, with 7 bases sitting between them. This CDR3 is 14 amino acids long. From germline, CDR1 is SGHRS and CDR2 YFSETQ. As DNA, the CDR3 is TGCGCCAGCAGCTTAGCGGTTAGCACAGATACGCAGTATTTT. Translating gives CASSLAVSTDTQYF.

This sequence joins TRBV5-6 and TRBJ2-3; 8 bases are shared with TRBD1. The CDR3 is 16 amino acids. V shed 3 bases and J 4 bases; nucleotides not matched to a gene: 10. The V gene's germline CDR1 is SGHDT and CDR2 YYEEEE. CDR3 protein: CASSSTGVYGADTQYF. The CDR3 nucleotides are TGTGCCAGCAGCTCGACAGGGGTCTACGGGGCAGATACGCAGTATTTT.

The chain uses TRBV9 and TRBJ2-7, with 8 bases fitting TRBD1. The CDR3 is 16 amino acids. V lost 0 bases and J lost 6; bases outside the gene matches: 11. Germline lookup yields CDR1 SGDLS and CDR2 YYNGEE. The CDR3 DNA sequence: TGTGCCAGCAGCGTAGGAGGGACGGACAGGGTGTTCGAGCAGTACTTC. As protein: CASSVGGTDRVFEQYF.

The DNA for the CDR3 is TGTGCCAGCAGTGACGCGGAAACTAGCACAGATACGCAGTATTTT. Protein product: CASSDAETSTDTQYF. The rearrangement joins TRBV25-1 to TRBJ2-3; D is unresolved. CDR1 is MGHDK and CDR2 is SYGVNS in the germline V gene. Between the trimmed V and J ends, which lost 3 bases and 0 bases, there was a span of 10 bases. The CDR3 has 15 residues.

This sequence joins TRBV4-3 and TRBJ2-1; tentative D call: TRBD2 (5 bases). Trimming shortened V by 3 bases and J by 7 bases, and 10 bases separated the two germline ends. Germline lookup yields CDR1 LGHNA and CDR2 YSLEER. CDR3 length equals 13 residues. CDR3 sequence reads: CASSQDSDNEQFF. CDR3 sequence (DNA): TGCGCCAGCAGCCAGGACTCAGATAATGAGCAGTTCTTC.

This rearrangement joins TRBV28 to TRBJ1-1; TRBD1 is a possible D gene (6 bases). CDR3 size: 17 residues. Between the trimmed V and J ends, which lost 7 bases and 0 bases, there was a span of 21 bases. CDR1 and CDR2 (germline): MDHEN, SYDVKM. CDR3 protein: CASNQRGGGGLNTEAFF. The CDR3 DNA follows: TGTGCCAGCAACCAGAGAGGAGGTGGGGGCCTGAACACTGAAGCTTTCTTT.

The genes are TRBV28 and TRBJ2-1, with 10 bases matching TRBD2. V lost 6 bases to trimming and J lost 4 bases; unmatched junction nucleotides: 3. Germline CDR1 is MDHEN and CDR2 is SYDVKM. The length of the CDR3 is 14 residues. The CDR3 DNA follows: TGTGCCAGCAGGGTAGCGGGAGGATACAATGAGCAGTTCTTC. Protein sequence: CASRVAGGYNEQFF.

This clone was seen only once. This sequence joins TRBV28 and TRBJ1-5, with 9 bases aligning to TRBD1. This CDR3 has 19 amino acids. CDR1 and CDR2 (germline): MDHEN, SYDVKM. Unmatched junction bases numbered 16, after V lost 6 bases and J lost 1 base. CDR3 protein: CASRGAGQGELLSNQPQHF. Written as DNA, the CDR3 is TGTGCCAGCAGAGGGGCGGGACAGGGCGAATTGTTGAGCAATCAGCCCCAGCATTTT.

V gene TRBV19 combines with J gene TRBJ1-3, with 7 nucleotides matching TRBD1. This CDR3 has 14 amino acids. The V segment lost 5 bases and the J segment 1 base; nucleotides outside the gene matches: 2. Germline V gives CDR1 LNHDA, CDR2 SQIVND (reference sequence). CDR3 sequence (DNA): TGTGCCAGTAGTCGACAGGGTTCTGGAAACACCATATATTTT. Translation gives CASSRQGSGNTIYF.

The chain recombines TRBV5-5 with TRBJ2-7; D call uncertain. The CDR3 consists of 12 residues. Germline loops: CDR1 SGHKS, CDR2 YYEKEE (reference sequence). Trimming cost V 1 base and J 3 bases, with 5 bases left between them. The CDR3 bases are TGTGCCAGCAGCTTGACCGGCTACGAGCAGTACTTC. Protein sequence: CASSLTGYEQYF.

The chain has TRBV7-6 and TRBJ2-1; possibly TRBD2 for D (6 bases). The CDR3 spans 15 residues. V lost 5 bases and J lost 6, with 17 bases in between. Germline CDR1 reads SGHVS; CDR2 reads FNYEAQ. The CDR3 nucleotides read TGTGCCAGCAGCCCCGGGAAGCGGGCTGCCAATGAGCAGTTCTTC. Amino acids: CASSPGKRAANEQFF.

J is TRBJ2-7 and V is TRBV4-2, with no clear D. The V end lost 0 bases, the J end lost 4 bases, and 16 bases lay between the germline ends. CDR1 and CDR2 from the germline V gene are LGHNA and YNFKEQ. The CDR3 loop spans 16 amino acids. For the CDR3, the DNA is TGTGCCAGCAGCCAAGATCTTGTGACATCTTTATACGAGCAGTACTTC. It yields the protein CASSQDLVTSLYEQYF.

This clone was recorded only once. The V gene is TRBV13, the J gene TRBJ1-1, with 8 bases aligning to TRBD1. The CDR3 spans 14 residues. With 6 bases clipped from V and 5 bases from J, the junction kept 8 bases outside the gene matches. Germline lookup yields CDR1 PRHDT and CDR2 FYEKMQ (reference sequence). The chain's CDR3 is CASSLRGRGTEAFF. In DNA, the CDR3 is TGTGCCAGCAGTCTCAGGGGGCGCGGGACTGAAGCTTTCTTT.

CDR3 loop: CASSGTYEQYF. The DNA of the CDR3 is TGTGCCAGCTCAGGGACCTACGAGCAGTACTTC. The chain uses TRBV21-1 and TRBJ2-7; the table's D call, TRBD1, was not checked against the DNA. TRBV21-1 is flagged as a pseudogene. The CDR3 totals 11 residues.

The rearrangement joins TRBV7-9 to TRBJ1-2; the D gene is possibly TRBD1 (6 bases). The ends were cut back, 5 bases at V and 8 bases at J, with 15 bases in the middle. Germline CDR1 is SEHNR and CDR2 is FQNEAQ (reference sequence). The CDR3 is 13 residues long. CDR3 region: CASSTRQVSGYTF. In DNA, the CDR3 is TGTGCCAGCAGCACTAGACAGGTGTCGGGCTACACCTTC.

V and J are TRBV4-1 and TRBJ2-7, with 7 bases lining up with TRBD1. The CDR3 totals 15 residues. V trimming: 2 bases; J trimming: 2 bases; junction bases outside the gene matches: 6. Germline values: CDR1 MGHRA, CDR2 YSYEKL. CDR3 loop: CASSQTHRGTYEQYF. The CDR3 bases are TGCGCCAGCAGCCAAACTCACAGGGGTACCTACGAGCAGTACTTC.

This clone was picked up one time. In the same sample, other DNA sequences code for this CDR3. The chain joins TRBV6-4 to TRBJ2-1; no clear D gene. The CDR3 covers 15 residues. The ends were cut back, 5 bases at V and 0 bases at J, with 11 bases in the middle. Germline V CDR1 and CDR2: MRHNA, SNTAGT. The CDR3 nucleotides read TGTGCCAGCAGTCCACGCGCTAGCTCCTACAATGAGCAGTTCTTC. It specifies CASSPRASSYNEQFF.

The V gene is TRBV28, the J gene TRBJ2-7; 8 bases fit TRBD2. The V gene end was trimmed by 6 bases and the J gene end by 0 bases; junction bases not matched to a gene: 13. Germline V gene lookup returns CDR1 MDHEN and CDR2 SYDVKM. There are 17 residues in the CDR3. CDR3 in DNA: TGTGCCAGCAGCCTAGCGGGTGGGGCTACTCACTCCTACGAGCAGTACTTC. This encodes CASSLAGGATHSYEQYF.

CDR3 amino acids: CASSQDANGELFF. The CDR3 nucleotides read TGCGCCAGCAGCCAAGATGCGAACGGGGAGCTGTTTTTT. This chain uses TRBV4-3 with TRBJ2-2; D call uncertain. The V end lost 0 bases, the J end lost 7 bases, and 6 bases lay between the germline ends. This CDR3 has 13 residues. Looked up from germline, CDR1 is LGHNA and CDR2 is YSLEER.